These T cell receptor beta chains were read from a single sample in a study of blood T cell repertoires in COVID-19. The method was immunoSEQ multiplex PCR; TCRdb's version includes in-frame clones alone and lacks a portion of them. The data contain roughly 300,000 clones, 70% to 90% of them singletons. Sample: PBMCs or T cells enriched from blood (not recorded which). The receptors here all came from a middle-aged woman with acute COVID-19. Both conserved end residues are part of each CDR3. D genes are given only for firm matches. Part of the rows lack a size; the others show once, few, many or a class for expanded clones.

CDR3 length: 13; V gene: TRBV29-1; clone size: NA; D gene: NA; J gene: TRBJ1-1; CDR3 DNA: TGCAGCGTGAGAAATACAGGGCGCACTGAAGCTTTCTTT; CDR3 protein: CSVRNTGRTEAFF
CDR3 length: 16; V gene: TRBV11-2; clone size: once; D gene: TRBD1; J gene: TRBJ1-2; CDR3 DNA: TGTGCCAGCAGCTTAGTCCCGGGACAGGGGGGCTATGGCTACACCTTC; CDR3 protein: CASSLVPGQGGYGYTF
CDR3 length: 14; V gene: TRBV5-4; clone size: NA; D gene: TRBD1; J gene: TRBJ1-5; CDR3 DNA: TGTGCCAGCAGCCGTGACAGGGCGAATCAGCCCCAGCATTTT; CDR3 protein: CASSRDRANQPQHF
CDR3 length: 13; V gene: TRBV11-3; clone size: NA; D gene: NA; J gene: TRBJ1-1; CDR3 DNA: TGTGCCAGCAGCTTTAACAGGAACACTGAAGCTTTCTTT; CDR3 protein: CASSFNRNTEAFF
CDR3 length: 15; V gene: TRBV18; clone size: NA; D gene: TRBD1; J gene: TRBJ2-7; CDR3 DNA: TGTGCCAGCTCACCGCCGGGACAGCCCCCCTACGAGCAGTACTTC; CDR3 protein: CASSPPGQPPYEQYF
CDR3 length: 13; V gene: TRBV18; clone size: NA; D gene: TRBD1; J gene: TRBJ1-1; CDR3 DNA: TGTGCCAGCTCCACAGGGGCGGACACTGAAGCTTTCTTT; CDR3 protein: CASSTGADTEAFF
CDR3 length: 14; V gene: TRBV15; clone size: NA; D gene: NA; J gene: TRBJ2-3; CDR3 DNA: TGTGCCACCGGGCTAGGCGGGAGCACAGATACGCAGTATTTT; CDR3 protein: CATGLGGSTDTQYF
CDR3 length: 16; V gene: TRBV15; clone size: NA; D gene: TRBD1; J gene: TRBJ2-4; CDR3 DNA: TGTGCCACCAGCAGAGGACAGGGGGCGGCCAAAAACATTCAGTACTTC; CDR3 protein: CATSRGQGAAKNIQYF
CDR3 length: 15; V gene: TRBV4-2; clone size: NA; D gene: NA; J gene: TRBJ2-5; CDR3 DNA: TGTGCCAGCAGCCAAGATCCCCAGGCTAGGGGGACCCAGTACTTC; CDR3 protein: CASSQDPQARGTQYF
CDR3 length: 11; V gene: TRBV6-2/TRBV6-3; clone size: NA; D gene: NA; J gene: TRBJ2-1; CDR3 DNA: TGTGCCAGCAGCCGTAACAATGAGCAGTTCTTC; CDR3 protein: CASSRNNEQFF
CDR3 length: 13; V gene: TRBV6-1; clone size: NA; D gene: NA; J gene: TRBJ1-5; CDR3 DNA: TGTGCCAGCAGTGAAGGAGCAGGTCGGCCCCAGCATTTT; CDR3 protein: CASSEGAGRPQHF
CDR3 length: 15; V gene: TRBV19; clone size: few; D gene: NA; J gene: TRBJ1-5; CDR3 DNA: TGTGCCAGTAGTTACCGTATAGGGGGAAGTCAGCCCCAGCATTTT; CDR3 protein: CASSYRIGGSQPQHF
CDR3 length: 15; V gene: TRBV5-1; clone size: NA; D gene: NA; J gene: TRBJ2-3; CDR3 DNA: TGCGCCAGCAGCTTGTTATCGGGAGCTCACGATACGCAGTATTTT; CDR3 protein: CASSLLSGAHDTQYF
CDR3 length: 14; V gene: TRBV18; clone size: few; D gene: TRBD1; J gene: TRBJ1-4; CDR3 DNA: TGTGCCAGCTCACTTTGGGACAGCGGTGAAAAACTGTTTTTT; CDR3 protein: CASSLWDSGEKLFF
CDR3 length: 13; V gene: TRBV5-8; clone size: NA; D gene: NA; J gene: TRBJ1-2; CDR3 DNA: TGTGCCAGCAGCCCCCCCGTCCGGGGGGGCTACACCTTC; CDR3 protein: CASSPPVRGGYTF
CDR3 length: 19; V gene: TRBV28; clone size: NA; D gene: TRBD1; J gene: TRBJ1-5; CDR3 DNA: TGTGCCAGCAGTTTAGAACGGGACAGCCTCACTGGGGGCAATCAGCCCCAGCATTTT; CDR3 protein: CASSLERDSLTGGNQPQHF
CDR3 length: 16; V gene: TRBV28; clone size: NA; D gene: TRBD2; J gene: TRBJ2-5; CDR3 DNA: TGTGCCAGCAGTGAGACTAGCGGGAGGTCAGGGGAGACCCAGTACTTC; CDR3 protein: CASSETSGRSGETQYF
CDR3 length: 12; V gene: TRBV15; clone size: NA; D gene: NA; J gene: TRBJ2-7; CDR3 DNA: TGTGCCACCCGACGACAGGCCTACGAGCAGTACTTC; CDR3 protein: CATRRQAYEQYF
CDR3 length: 14; V gene: TRBV4-1; clone size: NA; D gene: NA; J gene: TRBJ2-2; CDR3 DNA: TGCGCCAGCAGCCAAGATTTGGGCGCCGGGGAGCTGTTTTTT; CDR3 protein: CASSQDLGAGELFF
CDR3 length: 15; V gene: TRBV10-3; clone size: NA; D gene: NA; J gene: TRBJ1-2; CDR3 DNA: TGTGCCATCAGGTTAGACAGCAACCAAAACTATGGCTACACCTTC; CDR3 protein: CAIRLDSNQNYGYTF
CDR3 length: 15; V gene: TRBV7-2; clone size: NA; D gene: TRBD2; J gene: TRBJ2-1; CDR3 DNA: TGTGCCAGCAGCTCGACTAGCGGGGCAACCAATGAGCAGTTCTTC; CDR3 protein: CASSSTSGATNEQFF
CDR3 length: 13; V gene: TRBV3-1/TRBV3-2; clone size: NA; D gene: NA; J gene: TRBJ2-7; CDR3 DNA: TGTGCCAGCAGCCAGGGGGCAGGAGTCGAGCAGTACTTC; CDR3 protein: CASSQGAGVEQYF
CDR3 length: 14; V gene: TRBV6-5; clone size: NA; D gene: NA; J gene: TRBJ2-7; CDR3 DNA: TGTGCCAGCAGTTCCCCCACTGACAGCTACGAGCAGTACTTC; CDR3 protein: CASSSPTDSYEQYF
CDR3 length: 17; V gene: TRBV19; clone size: NA; D gene: TRBD2; J gene: TRBJ2-3; CDR3 DNA: TGTGCCAGTAGTATAGACCCTAGCGGGGGGAGCACAGATACGCAGTATTTT; CDR3 protein: CASSIDPSGGSTDTQYF
CDR3 length: 13; V gene: TRBV18; clone size: NA; D gene: TRBD1; J gene: TRBJ1-2; CDR3 DNA: TGTGCCAGCTCACCCTACCAGGGGGCTGGCTACACCTTC; CDR3 protein: CASSPYQGAGYTF
CDR3 length: 12; V gene: TRBV12-3/TRBV12-4; clone size: NA; D gene: NA; J gene: TRBJ1-1; CDR3 DNA: TGTGCCAGCAGTCTGGGACACCTAGAAGCTTTCTTT; CDR3 protein: CASSLGHLEAFF
CDR3 length: 16; V gene: TRBV7-2; clone size: NA; D gene: TRBD2; J gene: TRBJ2-2; CDR3 DNA: TGTGCCAGCAACAGTCTAGCGGGAGGGATAAACGGGGAGCTGTTTTTT; CDR3 protein: CASNSLAGGINGELFF
CDR3 length: 12; V gene: TRBV5-4; clone size: NA; D gene: NA; J gene: TRBJ2-7; CDR3 DNA: TGTGCCAGCAGCTTGGATCTGGGGGGGCAGTACTTC; CDR3 protein: CASSLDLGGQYF
CDR3 length: 14; V gene: TRBV7-2; clone size: NA; D gene: NA; J gene: TRBJ1-3; CDR3 DNA: TGTGCCAGCAGCTCAGGGGTAGGGGGAAACACCATATATTTT; CDR3 protein: CASSSGVGGNTIYF
CDR3 length: 13; V gene: TRBV29-1; clone size: NA; D gene: NA; J gene: TRBJ2-3; CDR3 DNA: TGCAGCCTCGACAGCCACAGCACAGATACGCAGTATTTT; CDR3 protein: CSLDSHSTDTQYF
CDR3 length: 15; V gene: TRBV7-8; clone size: NA; D gene: TRBD1; J gene: TRBJ1-4; CDR3 DNA: TGTGCCAGCAGCGGCTACACAGGGGGAGACGAAAAACTGTTTTTT; CDR3 protein: CASSGYTGGDEKLFF
CDR3 length: 16; V gene: TRBV19; clone size: NA; D gene: TRBD1; J gene: TRBJ1-3; CDR3 DNA: TGTGCCAGTAGTATACTAGGGACAGTCTCTGGAAACACCATATATTTT; CDR3 protein: CASSILGTVSGNTIYF
CDR3 length: 16; V gene: TRBV4-2; clone size: NA; D gene: TRBD2; J gene: TRBJ2-3; CDR3 DNA: TGTGCCAGCAGCCATTACTCTAGCGGGGGCACAGATACGCAGTATTTT; CDR3 protein: CASSHYSSGGTDTQYF
CDR3 length: 15; V gene: TRBV18; clone size: NA; D gene: NA; J gene: TRBJ1-2; CDR3 DNA: TGTGCCAGCTCACCATCGGCCGGGGGGGTAGTCGGCTACACCTTC; CDR3 protein: CASSPSAGGVVGYTF